This is a list of T cell receptor beta chains from one sample in a study of T cell changes during pregnancy in multiple sclerosis. The data were produced by immunoSEQ multiplex PCR, yet TCRdb's version contains in-frame clones alone and is incomplete. The sample shows 100,000 to 110,000 clones, 92% of them seen only once. The sequences come from peripheral blood, collected after pregnancy. The receptors here all came from a female donor with multiple sclerosis, enrolled in a pregnancy study. CDR3s include the opening cysteine and the closing phenylalanine or tryptophan. Fields, in order: CDR3 length, D gene, V gene, J gene, CDR3 protein, CDR3 DNA. D genes are given only for firm matches.

len: 15
d_gene: TRBD1
v_gene: TRBV5-6
j_gene: TRBJ2-7
CDR3aa: CASSVAAGQGYEQYF
CDR3nt: TGTGCCAGCAGCGTTGCCGCCGGACAGGGCTACGAGCAGTACTTC

len: 18
d_gene: TRBD2
v_gene: TRBV13
j_gene: TRBJ2-1
CDR3aa: CASSLILAGGGSYNEQFF
CDR3nt: TGTGCCAGCAGCTTAATACTAGCGGGAGGTGGGTCCTACAATGAGCAGTTCTTC

len: 14
d_gene: -
v_gene: TRBV9
j_gene: TRBJ1-1
CDR3aa: CASSVGQGNTEAFF
CDR3nt: TGTGCCAGCAGCGTGGGTCAGGGGAACACTGAAGCTTTCTTT

len: 13
d_gene: -
v_gene: TRBV5-1
j_gene: TRBJ2-3
CDR3aa: CASSLGGADTQYF
CDR3nt: TGCGCCAGCAGCTTGGGGGGGGCAGATACGCAGTATTTT

len: 12
d_gene: -
v_gene: TRBV28
j_gene: TRBJ2-7
CDR3aa: CASSLRSYEQYF
CDR3nt: TGTGCCAGCAGTTTGCGGAGTTACGAGCAGTACTTC

len: 14
d_gene: -
v_gene: TRBV7-9
j_gene: TRBJ1-2
CDR3aa: CASNRQESDYGYTF
CDR3nt: TGTGCCAGCAACCGACAGGAATCGGACTATGGCTACACCTTC

len: 15
d_gene: TRBD1
v_gene: TRBV6-6
j_gene: TRBJ1-2
CDR3aa: CASSQGGSRDYGYTF
CDR3nt: TGTGCCAGCAGCCAAGGGGGCAGCAGAGACTATGGCTACACCTTC

len: 15
d_gene: -
v_gene: TRBV6-7
j_gene: TRBJ1-6
CDR3aa: CASSYSDSLNSPLHF
CDR3nt: TGTGCCAGCAGTTACAGCGACAGTCTTAATTCACCCCTCCACTTT

len: 14
d_gene: -
v_gene: TRBV6-6
j_gene: TRBJ2-1
CDR3aa: CASSYTGSQNEQFF
CDR3nt: TGTGCCAGCAGTTACACGGGGTCGCAGAATGAGCAGTTCTTC

len: 20
d_gene: TRBD2
v_gene: TRBV30
j_gene: TRBJ2-1
CDR3aa: CAWSSFSLAGGISSYNEQFF
CDR3nt: TGTGCCTGGAGTTCCTTCTCCCTAGCGGGAGGGATCAGCTCCTACAATGAGCAGTTCTTC

len: 15
d_gene: -
v_gene: TRBV18
j_gene: TRBJ1-5
CDR3aa: CASSPEGGSNQPQHF
CDR3nt: TGTGCCAGCTCACCTGAGGGGGGGAGCAATCAGCCCCAGCATTTT

len: 15
d_gene: -
v_gene: TRBV4-3
j_gene: TRBJ1-2
CDR3aa: CASSQDPAGDNGYTF
CDR3nt: TGCGCCAGCAGCCAAGATCCGGCAGGGGACAATGGCTACACCTTC

len: 11
d_gene: -
v_gene: TRBV20-1
j_gene: TRBJ2-5
CDR3aa: CSARGAETQYF
CDR3nt: TGCAGTGCTAGAGGGGCAGAGACCCAGTACTTC